This T cell receptor (beta chain) was found in a study of T-cell memory formation after mild COVID-19 (dated by TCRdb to about 2021). Looking at the study overall: TCR sequence clusters from the two donors were largely donor specific. T-cell clones expanding and contracting after mild COVID-19 in a couple of donors were tracked by longitudinal TCRalpha and TCRbeta repertoire sequencing. The cohort comprised two young, previously healthy adult volunteers, one female and one male.

Sequencing took place on an Illumina NovaSeq 6000. TCRalpha and TCRbeta cDNA libraries were built by 5'RACE with constant-segment primers, adding sample barcodes and unique molecular identifiers. Trizol reagent was used to extract RNA from every sample. The libraries were amplified in two PCR steps, and the second step added a second sample barcode and Illumina TruSeq adapters. Sequencing of the libraries was done on an Illumina NovaSeq, producing 2 x 150 bp paired-end reads. The paper's data handling went like this. With migec v1.2.7, reads were demultiplexed and then collapsed into UMI-guided consensus sequences. Using mixcr v2.1.11, the UMI consensuses were aligned to TRA and TRB V and J templates and assembled into clonotypes. A clonotype was counted as expanded or contracted only if both edgeR and NoisET called the change significant, with noise models trained on biological replicates. edgeR calls used a false discovery rate-adjusted p below 0.01 and a log2 fold-change threshold of 1. PCA with hierarchical clustering of max-normalized trajectories of the 1000 most abundant clonotypes was used as exploratory dynamics analysis. The CD4 or CD8 phenotype of responding clones was assigned using the separately sequenced CD4+ and CD8+ repertoires. TCRdb reran the public reads through fastp at Q25 and MiXCR, keeping productive beta chains. Every CDR3 protein is listed once, alongside the most common genes and DNA of its rows. The V and J calls, along with clone size, are taken from TCRdb and not from the paper's own processing. In this sample the table shows about 290,000 distinct CDR3 sequences, approximately 15% of which occur a single time. The biggest ten clones account for around 23% of the sample.

Results the study describes overall, beyond this receptor: Clones contracting from day 15 to 85 had balanced CD4/CD8 phenotypes, while a second wave expanding from day 15 to 37 was biased towards CD4+. SARS-CoV-2 specificity was not confirmed for the second-wave clones peaking on day 37. Only a couple of mild cases were covered by the study, and larger cohorts that include severe cases with pre-infection samples were considered necessary. Contracting CD4+ clones turned up mainly in the CM and EM memory subsets, whereas EMRA was where CD8+ clones were enriched. The detection of some responding clones in pre-infection memory suggests that pre-existing cross-reactive memory T cells joined the SARS-CoV-2 response.

This clonotype was counted at least ten times. Its recognized antigen is unknown. Nothing much larger sits one base from this clone, and base qualities are not available. PBMCs were isolated by Ficoll-Paque density gradient centrifugation. CDR1 SGHDT and CDR2 YYEEEE are derived from the germline V gene. Clipping removes 5 bases from V and 8 bases from J, with 3 as the unmatched junction base count. Inclusive of the bounding cysteine and phenylalanine, the CDR3 is 11 residues long. The retained sequence is limited to the CDR3, 33 bases, with the frame set at the first base. Sequencing was done on a sample of PBMCs or a T cell subset sorted from them (not recorded which). This chain is built from TRBV5-6 and TRBJ1-2, with 7 bases matching TRBD1. The receptor was derived from a man aged 18 to 35 who had mild COVID-19 (a few samples of this study predate the infection). The sample titles of this study are shuffled in the database, so cell type and time point are left out; the donor was told from shared clones. The nucleotides read TGTGCCAGCAGAGAGGGGGCAGGCTACACCTTC. Its protein product is CASREGAGYTF.